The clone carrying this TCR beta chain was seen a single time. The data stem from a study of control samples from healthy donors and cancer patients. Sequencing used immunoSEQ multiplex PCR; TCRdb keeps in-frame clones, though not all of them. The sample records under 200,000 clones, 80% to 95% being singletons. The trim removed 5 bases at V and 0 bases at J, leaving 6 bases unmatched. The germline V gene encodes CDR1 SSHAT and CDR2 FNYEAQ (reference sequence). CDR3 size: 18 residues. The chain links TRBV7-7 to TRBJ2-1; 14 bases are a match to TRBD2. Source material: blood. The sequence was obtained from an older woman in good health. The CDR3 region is CASSPGLAGGHSYNEQFF. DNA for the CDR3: TGTGCCAGCAGCCCAGGACTAGCGGGGGGACACTCCTACAATGAGCAGTTCTTC.